These 24 T cell receptor beta chains were sequenced from one sample in a study of blood T cell repertoires in COVID-19. Produced via immunoSEQ multiplex PCR; TCRdb's table is partial and in-frame only. Here the sample spans 130,000 or so clones, about 89% being singletons. The specimen sequenced was peripheral blood. Receptors originate from a man in his forties or fifties with active COVID-19.

The chain recombines TRBV1 with TRBJ2-1; whether TRBD2, the table's D call, matches the DNA was not checked. TRBV1 is described as a pseudogene. This CDR3 region has 16 residues. CDR3 nucleotide sequence: TGCACCAGCAGCTTTCCGCCACTAGCGGGGGGGCATGAGCAGTTCTTC. Amino acid sequence: CTSSFPPLAGGHEQFF.

This chain links TRBV11-2 with TRBJ2-5, with 7 bases identical to TRBD1. Germline CDR1 SGHAT, CDR2 FQNNGV. The ends lost 0 bases at V and 3 bases at J; junction bases unmatched: 4. The CDR3 is made up of 15 amino acids. The CDR3 is CASSLDGTGEETQYF. The CDR3 DNA sequence: TGTGCCAGCAGCTTAGATGGAACAGGGGAAGAGACCCAGTACTTC.

The chain carries TRBV18 and TRBJ1-1, with no clear D. V dropped 6 bases and J dropped 3 bases, with 11 bases sitting between them. The CDR3 runs to 13 residues. Germline lookup yields CDR1 KGHSH and CDR2 LQKENI. The CDR3 region is CASSPITDTEAFF. The CDR3 DNA reads TGTGCCAGCTCGCCTATTACGGACACTGAAGCTTTCTTT.

This clone was seen once. The chain couples TRBV19 to TRBJ2-5, with D possibly TRBD2 on 5 matching bases. Germline CDR1 reads LNHDA; CDR2 reads SQIVND (reference sequence). Trimming stripped 7 bases from V and 1 base from J, with 19 bases between. CDR3 length: 16 residues. The CDR3 reads CASTRPRGSLQETQYF. The CDR3 DNA follows: TGTGCCAGTACCCGTCCCCGGGGTTCGCTCCAAGAGACCCAGTACTTC.

The V and J genes are TRBV3-1 (or the pseudogene TRBV3-2) and TRBJ2-5; a possible D gene is TRBD1 (5 bases). The V gene's germline CDR1 is LGHDT and CDR2 YNNKEL (reference sequence). Trimming took off 4 bases at V and 4 bases at J, with 10 bases between the two ends. The CDR3 extends over 13 amino acids. The CDR3 DNA is TGTGCCAGCAGCCCAGGGCGTTTAGAGACCCAGTACTTC. Its protein is CASSPGRLETQYF.

J is TRBJ1-5 and V is TRBV4-1; no reliable D call. Germline CDR1 is MGHRA and CDR2 is YSYEKL. CDR3 size: 17 residues. The V end was cut by 0 bases, the J end by 0 bases, with 12 bases between. CDR3 amino acids: CASSQEGGVYSNQPQHF. Here the CDR3 DNA reads TGCGCCAGCAGCCAAGAAGGAGGAGTTTATAGCAATCAGCCCCAGCATTTT.

This rearrangement joins TRBV6-5 to TRBJ2-7, with 7 bases matching TRBD1. From germline, CDR1 is MNHEY and CDR2 SVGAGI. After removal of 6 bases from V and 1 base from J, the junction contained 6 bases not matched to a gene. This CDR3 is 14 amino acids long. CDR3 bases: TGTGCCAGCAGACGGGACAGTACATCCTACGAGCAGTACTTC. It yields the protein CASRRDSTSYEQYF.

In DNA form, the CDR3 reads TGTGCCAGCTCGGATCGGGGGACTTATGGCTACACCTTC. This gives the protein CASSDRGTYGYTF. V is TRBV2 and J is TRBJ1-2; TRBD1 is a possible D gene (5 bases). CDR3 length equals 13 residues. V gave up 8 bases and J gave up 5 bases, with 15 bases separating them. Germline lookup yields CDR1 SNHLY and CDR2 FYNNEI. Using reference TRBV2 and TRBJ1-2 for the parts outside the CDR3, the full variable domain is EPEVTQTPSHQVTQMGQEVILRCVPISNHLYFYWYRQILGQKVEFLVSFYNNEISEKSEIFDDQFSVERPDGSNFTLKIRSTKLEDSAMYFCASSDRGTYGYTFGSGTRLTVV.

This chain uses TRBV29-1 with TRBJ1-5; D is perhaps TRBD1 (5 bases). The V gene lost 4 bases and the J gene lost 3 bases, with 10 bases spanning the gap. Germline CDR1 is SQVTM and CDR2 is ANQGSEA. The CDR3 is 13 residues long. CDR3 nucleotides: TGCAGCGTTGCGAAAGGGGTCAATCAGCCCCAGCATTTT. Amino acids: CSVAKGVNQPQHF.

The rearrangement joins TRBV27 to TRBJ1-1; D is possibly TRBD1 (6 bases). The ends were cut back, 5 bases at V and 1 base at J, with 17 bases in the middle. The CDR3 has 16 residues. Germline CDR1 reads MNHEY; CDR2 reads SMNVEV (reference sequence). The DNA for the CDR3 is TGTGCCAGCAGTAAATCGTCCACAGGGAGGAACACTGAAGCTTTCTTT. Translation: CASSKSSTGRNTEAFF.

V usage is TRBV11-3 and J usage is TRBJ2-3, with 10 bases that match TRBD1. Per germline, CDR1 SGHNT and CDR2 YENEEA. The CDR3 covers 15 residues. V shed 6 bases and J 5 bases; nucleotides not matched to a gene: 8. CDR3 DNA: TGTGCCAGCAGTTCGGACAGGGGGTTTCGAGATACGCAGTATTTT. This codes for CASSSDRGFRDTQYF.

The chain employs TRBV19 and TRBJ1-1; D possibly corresponds to TRBD1 (5 bases). This CDR3 contains 14 residues. Germline-derived CDR1 and CDR2 are LNHDA and SQIVND (reference sequence). V lost 0 bases and J 10 bases, leaving 15 bases between the germline ends. The CDR3 DNA sequence: TGTGCCAGTAGTATAGAGGGCCGCGTAGGGGTAGCTTTCTTT. It is translated as CASSIEGRVGVAFF.

This chain uses TRBV6-5 with TRBJ1-5; 9 bases are a match to TRBD1. The CDR3 is made up of 15 amino acids. Trimming took 6 bases from V and 5 from J; bases not matched to a gene: 8. Germline CDR1 MNHEY, CDR2 SVGAGI. CDR3 in DNA: TGTGCCAGCAGGGACCGGGACAGGGAGTATCAGCCCCAGCATTTT. As protein: CASRDRDREYQPQHF.

The chain has TRBV7-2 and TRBJ2-1; 9 bases fit TRBD2. CDR3 length: 14 amino acids. Germline V gene sequence: CDR1 SGHTA, CDR2 FQGNSA. The V segment lost 3 bases and the J segment 9 bases; nucleotides outside the gene matches: 6. For the CDR3, the DNA is TGTGCCAGCAGCTTGGCGGGGGGGCCCCGTGAGCAGTTCTTC. As protein: CASSLAGGPREQFF.

The chain uses TRBV4-2 and TRBJ2-2; no reliable D call. V gave up 3 bases and J gave up 3 bases, with 2 bases separating them. CDR1 LGHNA and CDR2 YNFKEQ come from the germline V gene. CDR3 size: 12 residues. The CDR3 loop is CASSHDTGELFF. DNA for the CDR3: TGTGCCAGCAGCCACGACACCGGGGAGCTGTTTTTT.

The V call is TRBV11-1, the J call TRBJ2-7; D might be TRBD2 (5 bases). Germline assignment: CDR1 SGHAT and CDR2 FQDESV (reference sequence). CDR3 length: 14 residues. Trimming took off 5 bases at V and 2 bases at J, with 13 bases between the two ends. The CDR3 DNA reads as TGTGCCAGCAGCCCCGGACGGGGAGCCTACGAGCAGTACTTC. Translated, it gives CASSPGRGAYEQYF.

The J gene is TRBJ2-5, the V gene TRBV6-5; 7 bases match TRBD1. CDR3 length: 14 amino acids. V dropped 5 bases and J dropped 2; count of bases not matched to a gene: 5. Per the germline V gene, CDR1 is MNHEY and CDR2 is SVGAGI. CDR3 region: CASSQPGQQETQYF. CDR3 nucleotide sequence: TGTGCCAGCAGTCAACCGGGACAGCAAGAGACCCAGTACTTC.

The sample holds one count of this clone. The CDR3: CASMRADEKLFF. In DNA, the CDR3 is TGTGCCAGCATGCGTGCGGATGAAAAACTGTTTTTT. The chain combines TRBV2 with TRBJ1-4; D is ambiguous. The length of the CDR3 is 12 residues. Trimming pared 7 bases from V and 6 bases from J, leaving 9 bases between. CDR1 is SNHLY and CDR2 is FYNNEI in the germline V gene.

The V call is TRBV19, the J call TRBJ2-5, with unresolved D. Trimming stripped 1 base from V and 3 bases from J, with 6 bases between. The CDR3 totals 13 residues. Per germline, CDR1 LNHDA and CDR2 SQIVND (reference sequence). CDR3: CASSIVAEETQYF. The CDR3 nucleotides read TGTGCCAGTAGTATAGTCGCAGAAGAGACCCAGTACTTC.

The chain employs TRBV13 and TRBJ2-2; 8 nucleotides align to TRBD1. The CDR3 has 16 amino acids. J was trimmed by 3 bases and V by 1 base; bases with no gene match: 4. The germline CDR1 and CDR2 sequences are PRHDT and FYEKMQ (reference sequence). The CDR3 spells CASSLVRGRDTGELFF. Here the CDR3 DNA reads TGTGCCAGCAGCTTAGTCAGGGGGCGCGACACCGGGGAGCTGTTTTTT.

The chain recombines TRBV21-1 with TRBJ1-5; the D call of TRBD1 is as the table states it, not checked on the DNA. TRBV21-1 represents a pseudogene. The CDR3 sequence is 17 residues long. Here the CDR3 DNA reads TGTGCCAGCAGCGACCGGACAGGGGGCACCCGCAATCAGCCCCAGCATTTT. It is translated as CASSDRTGGTRNQPQHF.

The chain is built from TRBV3-1 (or the pseudogene TRBV3-2) and TRBJ2-7; D uncertain. V lost 3 bases, J lost 0 bases, and 15 bases lay in between. The CDR3 sequence is 16 residues long. CDR1 and CDR2 (germline): LGHDT, YNNKEL (reference sequence). CDR3 sequence: CASSQVPFKSSYEQYF. As DNA, the CDR3 is TGTGCCAGCAGCCAGGTTCCGTTTAAGAGCTCCTACGAGCAGTACTTC.

This chain links TRBV4-2 with TRBJ2-3; TRBD2 aligns across 14 bases. Germline V gene data show CDR1 as LGHNA and CDR2 as YNFKEQ. J gave up 5 bases and V 0 bases, and 7 bases lay outside the gene matches. The CDR3 length is 18 residues. The CDR3 bases are TGTGCCAGCAGCCAAGATTCCCGACTAGCGGGGGGGCAAGATACGCAGTATTTT. Protein product: CASSQDSRLAGGQDTQYF.

The V gene is TRBV4-1, the J gene TRBJ2-3, with D perhaps matching TRBD2 (6 bases). The germline CDR1 and CDR2 sequences are MGHRA and YSYEKL. The CDR3 consists of 16 residues. Between the trimmed V and J ends, which lost 2 bases and 11 bases, there was a span of 23 bases. The CDR3 region has the DNA TGCGCCAGCAGCCAAAGCCAGAGTAACCGGGGAGGAAGGCAGTATTTT. Amino acid sequence: CASSQSQSNRGGRQYF.